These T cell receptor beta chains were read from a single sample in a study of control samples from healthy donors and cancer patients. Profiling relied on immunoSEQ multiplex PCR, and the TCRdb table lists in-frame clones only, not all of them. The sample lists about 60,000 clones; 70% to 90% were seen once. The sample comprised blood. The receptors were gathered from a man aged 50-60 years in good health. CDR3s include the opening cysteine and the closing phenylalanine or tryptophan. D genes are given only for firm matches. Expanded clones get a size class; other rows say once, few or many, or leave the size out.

CASLTGNTGELFF | TGTGCCAGCCTGACAGGGAACACCGGGGAGCTGTTTTTT | NA | NA | TRBJ2-2 | TRBV6-5
CASSFVGDEQFF | TGTGCCAGCAGCTTTGTTGGCGATGAGCAGTTCTTC | NA | NA | TRBJ2-1 | TRBV7-9
CASSLAAGRTDTQYF | TGTGCCAGCAGCTTAGCGGCAGGGAGGACAGATACGCAGTATTTT | NA | NA | TRBJ2-3 | TRBV7-2
CASSENTEAFF | TGTGCCAGCAGTGAGAACACTGAAGCTTTCTTT | NA | NA | TRBJ1-1 | TRBV2
CASSFSWDEKLFF | TGTGCCAGCAGTTTTTCGTGGGATGAAAAACTGTTTTTT | NA | NA | TRBJ1-4 | TRBV6-5
CASASDGTEAFF | TGTGCCAGCGCCTCTGATGGCACTGAAGCTTTCTTT | NA | NA | TRBJ1-1 | TRBV13
CASSAGVWDTEAFF | TGCGCCAGCAGTGCAGGGGTCTGGGACACTGAAGCTTTCTTT | once | NA | TRBJ1-1 | TRBV10-2
CASSLQGDTDTQYF | TGTGCCAGCAGTTTACAGGGGGACACAGATACGCAGTATTTT | NA | TRBD1 | TRBJ2-3 | TRBV28
CASSLRELTDTQYF | TGTGCCAGCAGCTTGCGGGAGCTAACAGATACGCAGTATTTT | NA | TRBD2 | TRBJ2-3 | TRBV11-3
CASSSGGEKLFF | TGTGCCAGCAGTTCGGGTGGGGAAAAACTGTTTTTT | NA | NA | TRBJ1-4 | TRBV28
CASSRGTGDGNTIYF | TGTGCCAGCTCACGGGGGACAGGGGATGGAAACACCATATATTTT | NA | TRBD1 | TRBJ1-3 | TRBV18
CASSLLRNTIYF | TGTGCCAGCAGTTTATTAAGAAACACCATATATTTT | NA | NA | TRBJ1-3 | TRBV28
CASSGYSTYNEQFF | TGCGCCAGCAGTGGATACTCGACCTACAATGAGCAGTTCTTC | NA | NA | TRBJ2-1 | TRBV10-2
CASSSDQVGNYGYTF | TGTGCCAGTAGTTCCGATCAGGTGGGAAACTATGGCTACACCTTC | NA | NA | TRBJ1-2 | TRBV19
CASSPPQGSYNSPLHF | TGTGCCAGCTCACCACCGCAGGGGTCCTATAATTCACCCCTCCACTTT | NA | NA | TRBJ1-6 | TRBV18